This T cell receptor (beta chain) was documented in a study of blood T cell repertoires in COVID-19. The Seattle patients joined while their infection was active and were tracked longitudinally afterward. In the authors' workflow: By means of reference gene primer amplification, nucleated cell counts were estimated. Repertoires were generated with immunoSEQ multiplex PCR, while TCRdb's copy carries only in-frame clones and drops some. The V and J calls and clone size are taken from that table; D and trimming were inferred from the DNA. Here the sample spans fewer than 600,000 clones, 89% being singletons. This clone was observed once. Sequenced sample: peripheral blood. The TCR sequence derives from a man aged 18 to 30 with COVID-19, enrolled during active disease.

The CDR3, as DNA: TGTGCCAGCAGTGGGCCGGCAGGAGGAAATTCACCCCTCCACTTT. Protein sequence: CASSGPAGGNSPLHF. This chain joins TRBV2 and TRBJ1-6; D is undetermined. With 4 bases removed from V and 7 bases from J, the gap between germline ends came to 14 bases. The CDR3 loop spans 15 amino acids. Germline loops: CDR1 SNHLY, CDR2 FYNNEI.